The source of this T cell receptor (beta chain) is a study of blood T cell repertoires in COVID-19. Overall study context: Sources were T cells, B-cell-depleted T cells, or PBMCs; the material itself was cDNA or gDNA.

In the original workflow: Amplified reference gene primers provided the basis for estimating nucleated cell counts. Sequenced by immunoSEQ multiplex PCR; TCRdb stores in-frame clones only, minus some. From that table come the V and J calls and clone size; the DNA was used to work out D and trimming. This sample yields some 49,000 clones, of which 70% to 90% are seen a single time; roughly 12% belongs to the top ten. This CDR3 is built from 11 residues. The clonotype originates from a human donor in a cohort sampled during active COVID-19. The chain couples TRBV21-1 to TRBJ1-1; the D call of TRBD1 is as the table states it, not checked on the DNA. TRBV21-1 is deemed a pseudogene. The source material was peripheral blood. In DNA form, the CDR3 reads TGTGCCAGCAGCTTTCAGGGTGAAGCTTTCTTT. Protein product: CASSFQGEAFF.